What follows are 32 T cell receptor beta chains derived from one specimen sequenced in a study of early T cells in non-severe SARS-CoV-2 infection. MiXCR was run by TCRdb on the 5' RACE reads, yielding one entry per CDR3 protein. The sample has more than 65,000 distinct CDR3 sequences, roughly 13% seen once. Sequencing used whole blood. These receptors were taken from an adult who was a healthcare worker with PCR-confirmed SARS-CoV-2 infection or an uninfected control (not recorded which).

CDR3 DNA sequence: TGTGCCAGTATCACAGGACGGTCCTCTGGGGCCAACGTCCTGACTTTC. This encodes CASITGRSSGANVLTF. The rearrangement uses TRBV19 and TRBJ2-6, with D possibly matching TRBD1 (5 bases). Per germline, CDR1 LNHDA and CDR2 SQIVND (reference sequence). V lost 7 bases to trimming and J lost 0 bases, with 13 bases between them. The CDR3 spans 16 residues.

The gene calls are TRBV20-1 and TRBJ2-7; no definite D call. Germline V CDR1 and CDR2: DFQATT, SNEGSKA (reference sequence). This CDR3 has 12 residues. Trimming removed 3 bases at V and 6 bases at J, with 12 bases between. The CDR3 protein is CSASGLAREQYF. The CDR3 nucleotides are TGCAGTGCTAGCGGGTTGGCTCGCGAGCAGTACTTC.

This clonotype showed up many times. This CDR3 reads CASSKGPSNEKLFF. In DNA, the CDR3 is TGTGCCAGCAGTAAGGGACCTTCTAATGAAAAACTGTTTTTT. This chain joins TRBV6-1 and TRBJ1-4, with D perhaps TRBD1 (5 bases). CDR3 size: 14 residues. Germline V gene data show CDR1 as MNHNS and CDR2 as SASEGT. V lost 5 bases and J lost 3, with 10 bases in between.

The table lists this clonotype with many counts. The chain has TRBV20-1 and TRBJ2-1; 12 bases agree with TRBD2. This CDR3 region has 16 residues. V gave up 6 bases and J gave up 6 bases; unmatched junction bases: 12. Germline V CDR1 and CDR2: DFQATT, SNEGSKA (reference sequence). The CDR3 region has the DNA TGCAGTGCGAGGTCTACACTAGCGGGAGGTATCAATGAGCAGTTCTTC. It is translated as CSARSTLAGGINEQFF.

This clonotype was counted many times. The V call is TRBV12-3 or TRBV12-4, the J call TRBJ1-5; D is possibly TRBD1 (6 bases). With 5 bases removed from V and 7 bases from J, the gap between germline ends came to 12 bases. The CDR3 is 13 amino acids. CDR3 coding DNA: TGTGCCAGCAGTACCGGACAGCACCAGCCCCAGCATTTT. Its translation is CASSTGQHQPQHF.

The gene calls are TRBV29-1 and TRBJ2-7, with 7 bases aligning to TRBD1. Germline CDR1 SQVTM, CDR2 ANQGSEA. The CDR3 covers 13 residues. The V gene end was trimmed by 8 bases and the J gene end by 2 bases; junction bases not matched to a gene: 9. The CDR3 region has the DNA TGCAGCTTTCGGACAGGCTTGGCCTACGAGCAGTACTTC. Translation: CSFRTGLAYEQYF.

In its sample, this clonotype was seen once. The gene calls are TRBV10-1 and TRBJ2-3; D not certain. The CDR3 sequence is 12 residues long. Germline V CDR1 and CDR2: WNHNN, SYGVQD (reference sequence). Trimming removed 6 bases from V and 8 bases from J, with 12 bases in between. The CDR3 region is CASSKRALTQYF. The DNA for the CDR3 is TGCGCCAGCAGCAAGCGCGCCCTTACGCAGTATTTT.

This clonotype was seen ten or more times. The rearrangement links TRBV5-5 to TRBJ2-1; TRBD2 matches 7 bases. The germline V gene has CDR1 SGHKS and CDR2 YYEKEE (reference sequence). V lost 0 bases to trimming and J lost 10 bases; unmatched junction nucleotides: 10. CDR3 size: 15 residues. The CDR3 here is CASSLVAAGAEEQFF. Written as DNA, the CDR3 is TGTGCCAGCAGCTTGGTAGCGGCGGGAGCTGAGGAGCAGTTCTTC.

The chain joins TRBV12-3 or TRBV12-4 to TRBJ2-1; 8 bases are a match to TRBD2. The V segment lost 6 bases and the J segment 4 bases; nucleotides outside the gene matches: 8. The CDR3 has 15 amino acids. The CDR3 region has the DNA TGTGCCAGCAGACCAAGCGGGGGACCATACAATGAGCAGTTCTTC. Its protein product is CASRPSGGPYNEQFF.

This clonotype was seen many times. CDR3 protein: CSALGPRGKSYEQYF. In DNA form, the CDR3 reads TGCAGTGCCCTAGGGCCTAGGGGGAAGTCCTACGAGCAGTACTTC. The chain is built from TRBV20-1 and TRBJ2-7, with D possibly matching TRBD1 (6 bases). The germline V gene encodes CDR1 DFQATT and CDR2 SNEGSKA (reference sequence). The CDR3 runs 15 residues. V lost 6 bases and J lost 1, with 19 bases in between.

Ten or more counts support this clonotype. This chain connects TRBV5-1 to TRBJ1-2; 9 bases fit TRBD1. The germline gives CDR1 SGHRS, CDR2 YFSETQ. V lost 4 bases and J lost 4; bases outside the gene matches: 8. The CDR3 length is 15 residues. The CDR3 DNA reads TGCGCCAGCAGCCCGAGGACAGGGGACGGCTATGGCTACACCTTC. It translates to CASSPRTGDGYGYTF. Together with reference TRBV5-1 and TRBJ1-2, the CDR3 gives the full variable domain: KAGVTQTPRYLIKTRGQQVTLSCSPISGHRSVSWYQQTPGQGLQFLFEYFSETQRNKGNFPGRFSGRQFSNSRSEMNVSTLELGDSALYLCASSPRTGDGYGYTFGSGTRLTVV.

At least ten counts were recorded for this clonotype. In DNA form, the CDR3 reads TGCGCCAGCAGCCAGGGGACCATCCCCGAGCAGTACTTC. This sequence encodes CASSQGTIPEQYF. V is TRBV4-1 and J is TRBJ2-7; either TRBD1 or TRBD2 may supply D (5 bases each). Germline V gives CDR1 MGHRA, CDR2 YSYEKL. The CDR3 is made up of 13 amino acids. Trimming removed 3 bases from V and 6 bases from J, with 12 bases in between.

The CDR3 loop is CASSLAHNTGELFF. The CDR3, as DNA: TGTGCCAGCAGCTTAGCACATAACACCGGGGAGCTGTTTTTT. This chain connects TRBV7-2 to TRBJ2-2, with D uncertain. Germline V CDR1 and CDR2: SGHTA, FQGNSA. This CDR3 contains 14 residues. V dropped 0 bases and J dropped 2 bases, with 4 bases sitting between them.

This clonotype has a handful of counts. The V and J genes are TRBV18 and TRBJ1-1; no clear D gene. Germline V lookup: CDR1 KGHSH, CDR2 LQKENI. Trimming stripped 3 bases from V and 2 bases from J, with 13 bases between. The CDR3 contains 15 residues. The CDR3 is CASSPLDGVNTEAFF. CDR3 DNA: TGTGCCAGCTCACCTTTGGACGGAGTAAACACTGAAGCTTTCTTT. The entire variable domain, with the rest obtained from reference TRBV18 and TRBJ1-1, is as follows: NAGVMQNPRHLVRRRGQEARLRCSPMKGHSHVYWYRQLPEEGLKFMVYLQKENIIDESGMPKERFSAEFPKEGPSILRIQQVVRGDSAAYFCASSPLDGVNTEAFFGQGTRLTVV.

This clonotype was recorded at least ten times. The V gene is TRBV3-1, the J gene TRBJ2-7; the match to TRBD1 covers 7 bases. The CDR3 sequence is 14 residues long. V lost 5 bases and J lost 3; bases outside the gene matches: 7. Per the germline V gene, CDR1 is LGHDT and CDR2 is YNNKEL (reference sequence). In DNA form, the CDR3 reads TGTGCCAGCAGCAACCCGGGACAGAGCTACGAGCAGTACTTC. Translated, it gives CASSNPGQSYEQYF.

This clonotype has a count of ten or more. V gene TRBV3-1 combines with J gene TRBJ2-4; possibly TRBD1 for D (6 bases). The CDR3 consists of 12 residues. CDR1 and CDR2 from the germline V gene are LGHDT and YNNKEL (reference sequence). V lost 3 bases to trimming and J lost 7 bases, with 7 bases between them. In DNA, the CDR3 is TGTGCCAGCAGCCACGGACAGAACATTCAGTACTTC. This codes for CASSHGQNIQYF.

This clonotype was seen a few times. The rearrangement uses TRBV11-1 and TRBJ2-5; D remains unclear. CDR3 length: 13 residues. Germline V gives CDR1 SGHAT, CDR2 FQDESV (reference sequence). Deletions cut 2 bases from V and 1 base from J, with 5 bases between. The CDR3 nucleotides read TGTGCCAGCAGCTTACCCAGCCAAGAGACCCAGTACTTC. Its protein product is CASSLPSQETQYF.

The table lists this clonotype with a few counts. The V call is TRBV6-6, the J call TRBJ2-3; 11 bases align to TRBD2. Losses at the gene ends were 6 bases for V and 2 bases for J; bases not matched to a gene: 7. The CDR3 is 16 residues long. The V gene's germline CDR1 is MNHNY and CDR2 SVGAGI (reference sequence). The CDR3 DNA follows: TGTGCCAGCAGGAGATCTAGCGGGGGGACCACAGATACGCAGTATTTT. It translates to CASRRSSGGTTDTQYF.

This clonotype was observed many times. The chain employs TRBV20-1 and TRBJ1-3; D not certain. Germline V gene data show CDR1 as DFQATT and CDR2 as SNEGSKA (reference sequence). The CDR3 covers 12 residues. Trimming removed 1 base at V and 0 bases at J, with 1 base between. The CDR3 spells CSARGSGNTIYF. Written as DNA, the CDR3 is TGCAGTGCTAGAGGCTCTGGAAACACCATATATTTT.

This clonotype was observed many times. V is TRBV2 and J is TRBJ2-7, with D maybe TRBD1 (5 bases). The CDR3 contains 11 residues. Germline lookup yields CDR1 SNHLY and CDR2 FYNNEI. V lost 7 bases, J lost 3 bases, and 7 bases lay in between. The CDR3 DNA is TGTGCCAGCACCAGGGTCTACGAGCAGTACTTC. Encoded protein: CASTRVYEQYF.

This clonotype was recorded many times. The rearrangement links TRBV13 to TRBJ2-3, with unresolved D. Germline-derived CDR1 and CDR2 are PRHDT and FYEKMQ (reference sequence). CDR3 length equals 15 residues. V was trimmed by 2 bases and J by 4 bases, leaving 13 bases between them. The CDR3 region has the DNA TGTGCCAGCAGCTTAAGAGAGGTCGGCCCAGATACGCAGTATTTT. Protein: CASSLREVGPDTQYF.

This chain links TRBV12-3 or TRBV12-4 with TRBJ1-5; D uncertain. This CDR3 is 16 amino acids long. Trimming took off 6 bases at V and 2 bases at J, with 17 bases between the two ends. CDR3 in amino acids: CASSPSRRPGNQPQHF. The CDR3 DNA follows: TGTGCCAGCAGCCCCTCCCGGAGGCCTGGCAATCAGCCCCAGCATTTT.

The V and J genes are TRBV7-3 and TRBJ1-6, with 9 positions matching TRBD1. Per germline, CDR1 SGHTA and CDR2 FQGTGA. With 6 bases clipped from V and 8 bases from J, the junction kept 5 bases outside the gene matches. The CDR3 runs to 14 residues. The CDR3 sequence is CASSFDRGYSPLHF. The CDR3 DNA follows: TGTGCCAGCAGTTTCGACAGGGGGTATTCACCCCTCCACTTT.

In this sample, this clonotype turned up a few times. The rearrangement links TRBV19 to TRBJ2-2; no clear D. CDR1 and CDR2 (germline): LNHDA, SQIVND (reference sequence). The CDR3 runs 14 residues. Trimming took 5 bases from V and 5 from J, leaving 12 bases between them. The CDR3 is CASSSEVVTGELFF. The CDR3 nucleotides are TGTGCCAGTAGTTCAGAGGTAGTTACCGGGGAGCTGTTTTTT.

This clonotype was seen many times. The V call is TRBV3-1, the J call TRBJ2-7, with D tentatively TRBD1 (5 bases). Per the germline V gene, CDR1 is LGHDT and CDR2 is YNNKEL (reference sequence). The CDR3 runs to 13 residues. V was cut by 3 bases and J by 12 bases, with 18 bases left in between. The CDR3 sequence: CASSQAAAGNSYF. DNA of the CDR3: TGTGCCAGCAGCCAGGCCGCTGCAGGGAATTCGTACTTC.

This clonotype was detected many times. The chain couples TRBV4-2 to TRBJ1-5; D unresolved. This CDR3 is 17 amino acids long. Germline V gene sequence: CDR1 LGHNA, CDR2 YNFKEQ. The germline V and J ends were trimmed by 3 bases and 0 bases, with 15 bases remaining between them. The CDR3 is CASSHSSAGYSNQPQHF. The DNA for the CDR3 is TGTGCCAGCAGCCATTCTTCGGCGGGTTATAGCAATCAGCCCCAGCATTTT.

This clonotype has only a few counts. V is TRBV18 and J is TRBJ2-2; D is perhaps TRBD1 (6 bases). Germline values: CDR1 KGHSH, CDR2 LQKENI. The CDR3 loop spans 17 amino acids. The ends were cut back, 3 bases at V and 9 bases at J, with 23 bases in the middle. This CDR3 reads CASSPANWGPTNRELFF. CDR3 DNA: TGTGCCAGCTCACCCGCTAACTGGGGGCCAACGAACCGGGAGCTGTTTTTT.

The chain is built from TRBV19 and TRBJ1-4; D gene unclear. The CDR3 covers 13 residues. V lost 3 bases and J 7 bases, leaving 9 bases between the germline ends. Per the germline V gene, CDR1 is LNHDA and CDR2 is SQIVND (reference sequence). CDR3 nucleotides: TGTGCCAGTAGTATGATTCGCGGTGAAAAACTGTTTTTT. Protein product: CASSMIRGEKLFF. Complete variable domain (other parts from reference TRBV19 and TRBJ1-4): DGGITQSPKYLFRKEGQNVTLSCEQNLNHDAMYWYRQDPGQGLRLIYYSQIVNDFQKGDIAEGYSVSREKKESFPLTVTSAQKNPTAFYLCASSMIRGEKLFFGSGTQLSVL.

This clonotype was counted only a few times. The chain is built from TRBV19 and TRBJ2-2; the D gene is possibly TRBD1 (6 bases). From germline, CDR1 is LNHDA and CDR2 SQIVND (reference sequence). The CDR3 loop spans 14 amino acids. V was shortened by 6 bases and J by 5 bases, with 13 bases between the two germline ends. CDR3 DNA sequence: TGTGCCAGTAGGACGGGACACCTGACCGGGGAGCTGTTTTTT. Its protein product is CASRTGHLTGELFF. The whole variable domain, filled in from reference TRBV19 and TRBJ2-2, reads DGGITQSPKYLFRKEGQNVTLSCEQNLNHDAMYWYRQDPGQGLRLIYYSQIVNDFQKGDIAEGYSVSREKKESFPLTVTSAQKNPTAFYLCASRTGHLTGELFFGEGSRLTVL.

This chain links TRBV29-1 with TRBJ1-1; D gene ambiguous. The CDR3 consists of 10 residues. Trimming pared 4 bases from V and 8 bases from J, leaving 8 bases between. Germline V CDR1 and CDR2: SQVTM, ANQGSEA. The CDR3 here is CSVARVEAFF. The CDR3 region has the DNA TGCAGCGTTGCGAGGGTAGAAGCTTTCTTT.

This clonotype appeared many times. The genes are TRBV24-1 and TRBJ2-2; D possibly matches TRBD1 or TRBD2 (5 bases each). V lost 7 bases and J lost 6, with 14 bases in between. The germline gives CDR1 KGHDR, CDR2 SFDVKD. The CDR3 has 14 residues. The CDR3 is CATSPERDAGELFF. The CDR3 DNA reads as TGTGCCACCAGCCCTGAGAGGGACGCCGGGGAGCTGTTTTTT.

The chain has TRBV27 and TRBJ1-5; D gene unclear. This CDR3 has 13 residues. The V and J ends lost 3 bases and 4 bases respectively, with 7 bases between them. Per the germline V gene, CDR1 is MNHEY and CDR2 is SMNVEV (reference sequence). CDR3 in amino acids: CASSFFRNQPQHF. The CDR3, as DNA: TGTGCCAGCAGTTTTTTTCGGAATCAGCCCCAGCATTTT.